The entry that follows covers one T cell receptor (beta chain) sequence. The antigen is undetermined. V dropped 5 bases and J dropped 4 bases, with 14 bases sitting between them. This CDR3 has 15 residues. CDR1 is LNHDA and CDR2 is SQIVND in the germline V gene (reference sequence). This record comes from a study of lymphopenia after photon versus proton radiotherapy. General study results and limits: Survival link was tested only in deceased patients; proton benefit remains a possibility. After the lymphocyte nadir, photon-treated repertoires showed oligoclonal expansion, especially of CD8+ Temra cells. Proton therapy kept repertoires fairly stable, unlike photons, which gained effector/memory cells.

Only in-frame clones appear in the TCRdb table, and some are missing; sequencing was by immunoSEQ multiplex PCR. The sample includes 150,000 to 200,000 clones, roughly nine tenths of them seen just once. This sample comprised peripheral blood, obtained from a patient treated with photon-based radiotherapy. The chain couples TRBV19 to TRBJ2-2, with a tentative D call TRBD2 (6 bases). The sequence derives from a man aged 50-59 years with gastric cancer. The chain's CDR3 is CASSLGTVSTGELFF. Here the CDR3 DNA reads TGTGCCAGTAGTTTGGGGACTGTGAGCACCGGGGAGCTGTTTTTT.